This T cell receptor (beta chain) was recovered during a study of T cells after yellow fever vaccination. Study conclusions and caveats: Abundant clonotypes from the bulk population could get into FACS-sorted repertoires as contaminants.

TCRdb reanalysed the 5' RACE reads using MiXCR and keeps one entry per CDR3 protein. The sample carries under 300,000 distinct CDR3 sequences, about 7% recorded once. The V end was cut by 2 bases, the J end by 3 bases, with 10 bases between. The CDR3 loop spans 15 amino acids. As regards this clonotype: Antigen: not known.

The sequencing here drew on CD4+ T cells sorted from PBMCs, taken 15 days after the yellow fever booster vaccination. The clonotype originates from a man aged 25-45 years who received the YFV17D yellow fever vaccine. The rearrangement uses TRBV12-3 or TRBV12-4 and TRBJ2-2; D unclear. The CDR3 reads CASSLRRQDTGELFF. CDR3 sequence (DNA): TGTGCCAGCAGTTTAAGGCGGCAGGACACCGGGGAGCTGTTTTTT.